This paragraph reports one T cell receptor (beta chain). Its antigen is still unknown. Each population that was sorted was more than 98% pure. Looked up from germline, CDR1 is KGHSH and CDR2 is LQKENI. The germline V and J ends were trimmed by 2 bases and 5 bases, with 10 bases remaining between them. The CDR3 is 13 amino acids. This record belongs to a study of beta chain features in type 1 diabetes. Study-level findings and limits: Diminished insertions and augmented deletions at VDJ junctions characterized type 1 diabetes patients.

Every bit of the isolated RNA underwent reverse transcription, so sequencing read expressed TCRB transcripts. The data were produced by immunoSEQ multiplex PCR, yet TCRdb's version contains in-frame clones alone and is incomplete. The table has approximately 120,000 clones, under 40% seen once. The chain links TRBV18 to TRBJ2-7; D might be TRBD2 (7 bases). The specimen sequenced was stem cell memory CD4+ T cells from blood. This receptor was taken from a woman under 30 in good health. The CDR3 coding sequence is TGTGCCAGCTCACCAAGGGGGGGGAACGAGCAGTACTTC. It yields the protein CASSPRGGNEQYF.